In its sample, the clone carrying this T cell receptor beta chain was seen once. Its antigen is as yet unknown. These data originate in a study of early stage breast cancer tumors. Study context: Approximately 10-fold was the mean read coverage per sample.

Assay: immunoSEQ multiplex PCR; the TCRdb copy retains only in-frame clones and omits some. The sample lists thousands of clones, under 70% occurring once. CDR3 length: 15 amino acids. Trimming removed 5 bases from V and 3 bases from J; junction bases left unmatched: 7. Germline assignment: CDR1 MNHEY and CDR2 SMNVEV (reference sequence). General study results and limits: In 14 of 16 patients, blood comparison separated tumor from normal breast. Enriched TCRB sequences shared across patients were mostly commonly generated sequences.

The chain has TRBV27 and TRBJ2-3; 8 bases map to TRBD2. Sequencing was performed on normal breast tissue next to the tumor. The clonotype originates from a person aged 55-75 years with breast cancer. CDR3 coding DNA: TGTGCCAGCAGTCCCGGGGGGGTACGGACAGATACGCAGTATTTT. Translation gives CASSPGGVRTDTQYF.